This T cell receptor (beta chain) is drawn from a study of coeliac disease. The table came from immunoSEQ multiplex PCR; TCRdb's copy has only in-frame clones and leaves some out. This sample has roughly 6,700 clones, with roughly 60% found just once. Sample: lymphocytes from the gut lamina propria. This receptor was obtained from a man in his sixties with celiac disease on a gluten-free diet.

In DNA, the CDR3 is TGTGCCAGCAGTCTTGGTGGGGGGGTATGGAGCACTGAAGCTTTCTTT. This encodes CASSLGGGVWSTEAFF. J is TRBJ1-1 and V is TRBV27; TRBD1 might be the D (5 bases). Germline lookup yields CDR1 MNHEY and CDR2 SMNVEV (reference sequence). The V gene lost 5 bases and the J gene lost 4 bases, with 20 bases spanning the gap. The CDR3 sequence is 16 residues long.